The next 14 T cell receptor beta chains were all read from a single sample in a study of tumor-infiltrating lymphocytes in primary liver carcinoma. RNA isolated from unsorted whole blood supplied the blood RNA, with germline DNA also extracted. Constant-region priming of around 500 ng total RNA yielded TCR beta cDNA. Three nested multiplex PCR rounds, a slightly modified ARM-PCR, produced the libraries for TCR beta. Forward primers for TRBV1-TRBV30 and a C-beta reverse primer served the first two PCR rounds, at about 9 cycles each. MiXCR, run by TCRdb on the multiplex PCR reads, gives a single entry per CDR3 protein. Of 150,000 to 200,000 distinct CDR3 sequences listed, about 60% are singletons. The sequenced sample consisted of peripheral blood. Receptor source: a man in his forties with primary liver carcinoma and hepatitis B virus infection.

This sequence joins TRBV11-2 and TRBJ1-6; possibly TRBD1 for D (6 bases). Between the trimmed V and J ends, which lost 0 bases and 5 bases, there was a span of 17 bases. The CDR3 is made up of 18 amino acids. CDR1 and CDR2 (germline): SGHAT, FQNNGV. CDR3 nucleotide sequence: TGTGCCAGCAGCTTAGATCCGGGGGGCTCCGGCCATAATTCACCCCTCCACTTT. This translates into CASSLDPGGSGHNSPLHF.

As for this clonotype: Relative to the germline gene, one junction end is altered; a read error may explain this. The genes are TRBV12-3 or TRBV12-4 and TRBJ2-1; 8 bases agree with TRBD1. This CDR3 region has 16 residues. The CDR3 nucleotides are TGTGCCAGCAGCGTCCCGGGACAGGTTAACTACAATAAGCAGTTCTTC. The encoded protein is CASSVPGQVNYNKQFF.

The J gene is TRBJ2-7, the V gene TRBV12-3 or TRBV12-4; 10 positions agree with TRBD1. The length of the CDR3 is 14 residues. V was clipped by 5 bases and J by 13 bases; unmatched bases: 14. The CDR3 DNA reads as TGTGCCAGCAGTATACTTGCGACAGGGGGCGAGCGATACTTC. Its translation: CASSILATGGERYF.

The chain links TRBV5-4 to TRBJ2-1, with a tentative D call TRBD2 (5 bases). Deletions cut 6 bases from V and 8 bases from J, with 27 bases between. The CDR3 covers 17 residues. Germline V lookup: CDR1 SGHNT, CDR2 YYREEE (reference sequence). This CDR3 is CASTRAGTGRAADEQFF. DNA for the CDR3: TGTGCCAGCACCCGTGCGGGCACCGGCCGCGCAGCTGATGAGCAGTTCTTC.

Points on this clonotype: An end of the junction does not agree with germline; a read error may underlie this. This sequence joins TRBV11-1 and TRBJ2-3, with D maybe TRBD1 (5 bases). Germline CDR1 reads SGHAT; CDR2 reads FQDESV (reference sequence). CDR3 length equals 12 residues. Written as DNA, the CDR3 is TGTGTCAGCAGCTCCAGGGTGAATACGCAGTATTTT. Its protein is CVSSSRVNTQYF.

Points on this clonotype: This may come from a read error, since a much larger clone is one base off. The chain is built from TRBV29-1 and TRBJ2-3, with 11 positions matching TRBD2. The CDR3 runs to 16 residues. The germline CDR1 and CDR2 sequences are SQVTM and ANQGSEA. The CDR3 DNA reads TGCAGGGTTGAAGATTTAGCGGGAGGGAGCACAGATACGCAGTATTTT. Its protein product is CRVEDLAGGSTDTQYF.

The table lists this clonotype with a few counts. The CDR3: CASSYSAGGPGEQYF. In DNA form, the CDR3 reads TGTGCCAGCAGTTACTCGGCGGGAGGGCCGGGCGAGCAGTACTTC. The chain is built from TRBV6-5 and TRBJ2-7; TRBD2 matches at 9 bases. V lost 0 bases to trimming and J lost 6 bases; unmatched junction nucleotides: 6. Germline lookup yields CDR1 MNHEY and CDR2 SVGAGI. This CDR3 region has 15 residues.

About this clonotype itself: One junction end does not reproduce the germline sequence, and a read error may be involved. The chain uses TRBV4-2 and TRBJ1-3; no clear D. CDR1 and CDR2 (germline): LGHNA, YNFKEQ. The CDR3 is 16 residues long. CDR3 nucleotide sequence: TGTACCAGCAGCCAAGCCCCCGGGCGGTATGGAAACACCATATATTTT. Translated, it gives CTSSQAPGRYGNTIYF.

Concerning this clonotype: This CDR3 is missing its conserved last phenylalanine or tryptophan, likely due to a read error. The chain has TRBV11-2 and TRBJ2-7; no clear D. CDR3 size: 15 residues. Germline assignment: CDR1 SGHAT and CDR2 FQNNGV. The germline V and J ends were trimmed by 2 bases and 1 base, with 12 bases remaining between them. The CDR3, as DNA: TGTGCCAGCAGCTTAAGCGCTGGAGAGTCCTACGAGCAGTACCTC. As protein: CASSLSAGESYEQYL.

This clonotype was counted a few times. The chain uses TRBV4-1 and TRBJ2-3, with 11 positions matching TRBD1. The CDR3 covers 15 residues. CDR1 and CDR2 (germline): MGHRA, YSYEKL. V trimming: 3 bases; J trimming: 6 bases; junction bases outside the gene matches: 5. CDR3 sequence (DNA): TGCGCCAGCAGCCACGGACAGGGGGCAGGTGATACGCAGTATTTT. This gives the protein CASSHGQGAGDTQYF.

The chain combines TRBV4-1 with TRBJ2-3; D tentatively reads TRBD1 or TRBD2 (5 bases each). In germline, CDR1 is MGHRA, CDR2 YSYEKL. The CDR3 is 20 residues long. V lost 1 base and J 4 bases, leaving 27 bases between the germline ends. CDR3 amino acids: CASSQVGRGALSGLADTQYF. CDR3 coding DNA: TGCGCCAGCAGCCAAGTAGGACGGGGCGCACTCTCCGGCCTGGCAGATACGCAGTATTTT.

This clonotype appeared many times. This sequence joins TRBV11-2 and TRBJ1-2, with 9 nucleotides matching TRBD1. The CDR3 consists of 15 residues. The germline V gene encodes CDR1 SGHAT and CDR2 FQNNGV. V was clipped by 4 bases and J by 4 bases; unmatched bases: 7. CDR3 DNA: TGTGCCAGCAGCTGGCGACAGGGGGGGACCTATGGCTACACCTTC. Its translation is CASSWRQGGTYGYTF.

As to this clonotype: It may be a read error: a sequence one base away is much more abundant. This chain joins TRBV4-1 and TRBJ2-2; 13 bases are shared with TRBD2. This CDR3 is built from 19 residues. CDR1 is MGHRA and CDR2 is YSYEKL in the germline V gene. The CDR3 coding sequence is TGCGCCAGCAACCAAGGGGGGGGACTAGCGGGATGGATCACCGGGGAGCTGTTTTTT. It codes for CASNQGGGLAGWITGELFF.

On this clonotype itself: Relative to the germline gene, one junction end is altered; a read error may explain this. The V gene is TRBV12-3 or TRBV12-4, the J gene TRBJ2-2; 8 bases are shared with TRBD1. This CDR3 region has 14 residues. The CDR3 spells CASSKTGDTAELFF. The CDR3 nucleotides read TGTGCCAGCAGTAAGACAGGGGACACCGCGGAGCTGTTTTTT.